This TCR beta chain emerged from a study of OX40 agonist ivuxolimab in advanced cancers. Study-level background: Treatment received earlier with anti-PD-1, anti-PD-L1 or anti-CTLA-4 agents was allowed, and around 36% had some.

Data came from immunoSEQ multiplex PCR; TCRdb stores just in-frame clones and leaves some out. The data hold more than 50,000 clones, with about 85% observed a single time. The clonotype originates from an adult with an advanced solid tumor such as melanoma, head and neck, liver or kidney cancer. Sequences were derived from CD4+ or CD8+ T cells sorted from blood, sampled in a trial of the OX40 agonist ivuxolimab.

CDR3 amino acids: CSAKPNYGYTF. The CDR3 nucleotides read TGCAGTGCAAAACCTAACTATGGCTACACCTTC. J is TRBJ1-2 and V is TRBV20-1; D remains unclear. The germline V gene encodes CDR1 DFQATT and CDR2 SNEGSKA (reference sequence). V lost 6 bases and J 0 bases, leaving 5 bases between the germline ends. The CDR3 contains 11 residues.